The clone carrying this T cell receptor (beta chain) turned up a few times. This table comes from immunoSEQ multiplex PCR, and its TCRdb copy is limited to in-frame clones, with some not included. The sample lists roughly 550,000 clones; about four fifths were seen once. Looked up from germline, CDR1 is SGHKS and CDR2 is YYEKEE (reference sequence). The ends lost 4 bases at V and 4 bases at J; junction bases unmatched: 17. The CDR3 extends over 19 amino acids. This entry belongs to a study of shared T cell receptors in the human thymus. This sample was shared with a second study, whose subject was human thymus T cells. From that paper: Immunologically healthy infants in Finland undergoing congenital heart defect surgery were the donors.

The sample taken for sequencing was thymocytes. The rearrangement joins TRBV5-5 to TRBJ2-3, with 11 bases lining up with TRBD2. The sequence derives from a boy in the first two years of life with a congenital heart defect. The CDR3 DNA follows: TGTGCCAGCAGCCTTGACGATCTTACCGGGACTAGCGGTGCAGATACGCAGTATTTT. Translating it yields CASSLDDLTGTSGADTQYF.